This T cell receptor (beta chain) emerged from a study of blood T cell repertoires in COVID-19. TCRdb's table, derived via immunoSEQ multiplex PCR, lists solely in-frame clones and lacks some. The data show over 200,000 clones, about 89% seen once. This CDR3 has 19 amino acids. Germline V CDR1 and CDR2: MGHRA, YSYEKL. V was pared by 1 base and J by 0 bases, with 8 bases of the junction left unmatched. The sequenced sample was peripheral blood. The receptor was derived from a woman aged 40 to 50 with acute or convalescent COVID-19. The genes are TRBV4-1 and TRBJ2-1, with 11 bases that match TRBD2. The CDR3 sequence is CASSQGRLAGGRSYNEQFF. For the CDR3, the DNA is TGCGCCAGCAGCCAAGGCAGGCTAGCGGGGGGCCGCTCCTACAATGAGCAGTTCTTC.